This T cell receptor beta chain was obtained from a study of shared clonotypes between healthy human individuals. Study-wide findings and caveats: In contrast to clonotypes shared by all four donors, non-shared clonotypes had lower generation probabilities.

Adult donors, all healthy and HIV-negative, had no recent acute infections or vaccinations. The study separated CD4+ cells into CD45RA+ naive and CD45RA-negative memory subsets. The CDR3 length is 12 residues. The J segment lost 7 bases and the V segment lost 8 bases, leaving 8 bases of the junction unmatched. Germline V gene lookup returns CDR1 SQVTM and CDR2 ANQGSEA. In the case of this clone: The antigen remains undetermined.

The study ran the assay at deep level. Libraries were prepared by immunoSEQ multiplex PCR; TCRdb keeps only in-frame clonotypes and omits some of them. The repertoire holds 550,000 to 850,000 clones, with around 70% as singletons. Source material: memory CD4+ T cells sorted from blood. Subset noted: CD45RA-negative fraction. This sequence originates from a woman in her thirties in good health. This rearrangement joins TRBV29-1 to TRBJ2-1; 7 nucleotides agree with TRBD2. The CDR3 region has the DNA TGCAGCACGGGTGGCGGGAGTAATGAGCAGTTCTTC. Translation: CSTGGGSNEQFF.